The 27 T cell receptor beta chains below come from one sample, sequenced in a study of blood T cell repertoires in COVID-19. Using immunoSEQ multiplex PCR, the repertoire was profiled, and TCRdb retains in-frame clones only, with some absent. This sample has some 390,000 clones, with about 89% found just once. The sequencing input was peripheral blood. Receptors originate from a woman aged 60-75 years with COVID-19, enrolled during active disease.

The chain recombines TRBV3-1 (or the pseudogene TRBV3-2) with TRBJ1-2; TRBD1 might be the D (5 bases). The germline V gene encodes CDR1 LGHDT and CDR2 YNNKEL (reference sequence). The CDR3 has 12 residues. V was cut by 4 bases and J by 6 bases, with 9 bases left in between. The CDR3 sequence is CASSRARDGYTF. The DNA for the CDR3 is TGTGCCAGCAGCCGGGCCAGGGATGGCTACACCTTC.

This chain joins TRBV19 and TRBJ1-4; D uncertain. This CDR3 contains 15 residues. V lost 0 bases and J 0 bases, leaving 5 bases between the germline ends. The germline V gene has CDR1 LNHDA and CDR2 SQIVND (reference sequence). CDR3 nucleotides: TGTGCCAGTAGTATAGAGAGCGCAACTAATGAAAAACTGTTTTTT. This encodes CASSIESATNEKLFF.

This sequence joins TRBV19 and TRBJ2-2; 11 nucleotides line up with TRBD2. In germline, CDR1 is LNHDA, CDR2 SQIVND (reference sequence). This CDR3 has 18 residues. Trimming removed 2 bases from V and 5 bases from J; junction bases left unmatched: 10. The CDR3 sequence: CASSIRSSGGAVTGELFF. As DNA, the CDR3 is TGTGCCAGTAGTATAAGGAGTAGCGGGGGGGCCGTGACCGGGGAGCTGTTTTTT. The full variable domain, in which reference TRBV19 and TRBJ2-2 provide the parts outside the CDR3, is DGGITQSPKYLFRKEGQNVTLSCEQNLNHDAMYWYRQDPGQGLRLIYYSQIVNDFQKGDIAEGYSVSREKKESFPLTVTSAQKNPTAFYLCASSIRSSGGAVTGELFFGEGSRLTVL.

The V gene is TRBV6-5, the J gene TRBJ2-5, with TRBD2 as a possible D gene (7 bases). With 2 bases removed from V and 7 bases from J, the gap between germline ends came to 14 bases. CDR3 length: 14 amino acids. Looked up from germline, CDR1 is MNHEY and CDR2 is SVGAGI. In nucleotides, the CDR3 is TGTGCCAGCAGTTACAGGGGGGGACGGGTGACCCAGTACTTC. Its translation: CASSYRGGRVTQYF.

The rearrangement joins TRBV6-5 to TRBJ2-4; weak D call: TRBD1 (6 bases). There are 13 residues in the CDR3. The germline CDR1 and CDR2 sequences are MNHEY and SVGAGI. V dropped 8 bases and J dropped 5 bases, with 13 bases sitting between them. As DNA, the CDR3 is TGTGCCAGCGTCCAGGGGAACGAAAACATTCAGTACTTC. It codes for CASVQGNENIQYF.

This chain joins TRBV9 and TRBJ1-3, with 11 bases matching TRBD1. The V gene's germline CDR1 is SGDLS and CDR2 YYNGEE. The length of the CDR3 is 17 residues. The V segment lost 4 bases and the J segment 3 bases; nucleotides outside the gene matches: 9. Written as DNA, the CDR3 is TGTGCCAGCAGCCCGGGGACAGGGGGAGAACTTGGAAACACCATATATTTT. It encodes CASSPGTGGELGNTIYF. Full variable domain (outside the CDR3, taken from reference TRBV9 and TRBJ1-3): DSGVTQTPKHLITATGQRVTLRCSPRSGDLSVYWYQQSLDQGLQFLIQYYNGEERAKGNILERFSAQQFPDLHSELNLSSLELGDSALYFCASSPGTGGELGNTIYFGEGSWLTVV.

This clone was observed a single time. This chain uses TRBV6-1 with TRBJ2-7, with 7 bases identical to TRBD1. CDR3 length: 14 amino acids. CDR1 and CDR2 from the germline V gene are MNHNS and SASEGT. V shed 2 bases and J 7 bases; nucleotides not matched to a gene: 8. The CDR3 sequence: CASSEFYRGDEQYF. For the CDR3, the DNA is TGTGCCAGCAGTGAATTCTACAGGGGAGATGAGCAGTACTTC.

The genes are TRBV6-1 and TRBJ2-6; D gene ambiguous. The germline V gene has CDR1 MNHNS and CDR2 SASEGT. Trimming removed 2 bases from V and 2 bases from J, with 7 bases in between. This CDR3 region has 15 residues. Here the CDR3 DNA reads TGTGCCAGCAGTGAACCTGTAACTGGGGCCAACGTCCTGACTTTC. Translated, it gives CASSEPVTGANVLTF.

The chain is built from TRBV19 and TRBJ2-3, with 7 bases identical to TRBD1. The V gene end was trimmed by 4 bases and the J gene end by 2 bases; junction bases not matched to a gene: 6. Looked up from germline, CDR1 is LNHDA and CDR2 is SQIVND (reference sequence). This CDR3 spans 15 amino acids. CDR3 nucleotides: TGTGCCAGTAGTAACCCGGGACAGAACACAGATACGCAGTATTTT. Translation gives CASSNPGQNTDTQYF.

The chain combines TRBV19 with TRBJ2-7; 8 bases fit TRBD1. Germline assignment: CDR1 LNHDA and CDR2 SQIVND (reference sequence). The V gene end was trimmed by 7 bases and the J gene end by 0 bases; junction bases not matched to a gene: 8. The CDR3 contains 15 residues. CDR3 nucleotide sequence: TGTGCCAGTATGGGTAACAGGGGGAGCTCCTACGAGCAGTACTTC. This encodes CASMGNRGSSYEQYF.

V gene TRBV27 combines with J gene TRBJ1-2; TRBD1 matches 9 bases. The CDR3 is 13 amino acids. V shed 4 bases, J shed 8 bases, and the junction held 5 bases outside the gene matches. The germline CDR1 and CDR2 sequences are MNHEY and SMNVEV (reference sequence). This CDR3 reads CASSSTGGDGYTF. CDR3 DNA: TGTGCCAGCAGTTCTACAGGGGGCGACGGCTACACCTTC.

DNA for the CDR3: TGTGCCAGCAGCTTTCACGAACGGGGAGGTCAGGAAAAACTGTTTTTT. It translates to CASSFHERGGQEKLFF. The rearrangement uses TRBV3-1 (or the pseudogene TRBV3-2) and TRBJ1-4; no reliable D call. V was clipped by 5 bases and J by 8 bases, with 21 bases between them. CDR1 is LGHDT and CDR2 is YNNKEL in the germline V gene (reference sequence). This CDR3 has 16 amino acids.

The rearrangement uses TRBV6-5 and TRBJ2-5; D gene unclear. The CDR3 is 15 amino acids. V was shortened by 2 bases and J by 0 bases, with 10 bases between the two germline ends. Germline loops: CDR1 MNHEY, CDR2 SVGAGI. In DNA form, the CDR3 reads TGTGCCAGCAGTTACCTTCCCCCGTACCAAGAGACCCAGTACTTC. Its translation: CASSYLPPYQETQYF.

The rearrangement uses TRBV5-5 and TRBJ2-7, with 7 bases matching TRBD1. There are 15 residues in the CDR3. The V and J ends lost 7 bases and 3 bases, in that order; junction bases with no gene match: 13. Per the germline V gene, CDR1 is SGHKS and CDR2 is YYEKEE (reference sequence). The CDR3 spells CASFLPGTANYEQYF. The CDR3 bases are TGTGCCAGCTTCCTGCCCGGGACAGCTAACTACGAGCAGTACTTC.

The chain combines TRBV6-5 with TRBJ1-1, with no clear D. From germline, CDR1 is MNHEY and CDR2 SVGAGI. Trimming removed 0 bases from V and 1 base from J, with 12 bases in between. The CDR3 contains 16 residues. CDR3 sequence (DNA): TGTGCCAGCAGTTACTCGAGTGCCAATAGGAACACTGAAGCTTTCTTT. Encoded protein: CASSYSSANRNTEAFF.

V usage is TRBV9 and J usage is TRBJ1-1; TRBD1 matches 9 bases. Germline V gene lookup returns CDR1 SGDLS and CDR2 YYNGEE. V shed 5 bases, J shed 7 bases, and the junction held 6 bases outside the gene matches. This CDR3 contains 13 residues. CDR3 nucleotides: TGTGCCAGCAGTGACAGGGGGGACGGTGAAGCTTTCTTT. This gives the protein CASSDRGDGEAFF. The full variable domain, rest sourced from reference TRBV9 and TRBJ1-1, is DSGVTQTPKHLITATGQRVTLRCSPRSGDLSVYWYQQSLDQGLQFLIQYYNGEERAKGNILERFSAQQFPDLHSELNLSSLELGDSALYFCASSDRGDGEAFFGQGTRLTVV.

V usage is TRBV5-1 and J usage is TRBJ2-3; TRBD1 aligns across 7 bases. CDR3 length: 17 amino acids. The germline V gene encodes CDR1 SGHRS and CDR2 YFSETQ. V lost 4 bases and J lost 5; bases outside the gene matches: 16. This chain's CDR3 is CASSQTGRVQFGDTQYF. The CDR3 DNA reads TGCGCCAGCAGCCAGACAGGGCGTGTTCAATTCGGAGATACGCAGTATTTT.

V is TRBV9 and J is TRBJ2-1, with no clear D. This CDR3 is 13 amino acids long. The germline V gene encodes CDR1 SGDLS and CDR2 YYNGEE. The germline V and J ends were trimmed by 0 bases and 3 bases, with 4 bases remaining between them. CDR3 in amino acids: CASSVGSYNEQFF. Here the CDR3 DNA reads TGTGCCAGCAGCGTAGGCAGCTACAATGAGCAGTTCTTC.

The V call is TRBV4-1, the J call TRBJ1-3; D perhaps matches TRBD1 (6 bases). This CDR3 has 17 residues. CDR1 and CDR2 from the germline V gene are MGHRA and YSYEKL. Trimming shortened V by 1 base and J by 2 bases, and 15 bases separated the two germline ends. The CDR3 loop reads CASSQAFGRGTGNTIYF. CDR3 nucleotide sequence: TGCGCCAGCAGCCAAGCTTTTGGCAGGGGAACTGGAAACACCATATATTTT.

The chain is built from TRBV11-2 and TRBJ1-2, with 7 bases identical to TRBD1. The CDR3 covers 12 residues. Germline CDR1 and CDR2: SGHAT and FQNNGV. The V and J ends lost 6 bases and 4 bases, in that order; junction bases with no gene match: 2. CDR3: CASSRDSYGYTF. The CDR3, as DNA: TGTGCCAGCAGTCGGGACAGCTATGGCTACACCTTC.

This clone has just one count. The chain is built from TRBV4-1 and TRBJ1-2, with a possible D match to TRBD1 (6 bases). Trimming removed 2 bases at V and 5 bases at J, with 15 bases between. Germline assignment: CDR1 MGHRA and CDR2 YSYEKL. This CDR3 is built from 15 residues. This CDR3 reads CASSQPSGQFYGYTF. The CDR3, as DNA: TGCGCCAGCAGCCAACCTTCCGGACAGTTTTATGGCTACACCTTC.

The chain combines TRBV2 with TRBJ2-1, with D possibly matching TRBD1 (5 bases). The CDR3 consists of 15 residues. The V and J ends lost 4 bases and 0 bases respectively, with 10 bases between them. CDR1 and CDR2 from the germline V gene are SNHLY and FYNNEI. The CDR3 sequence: CASSGLGPSYNEQFF. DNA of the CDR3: TGTGCCAGCAGTGGCTTGGGGCCCTCCTACAATGAGCAGTTCTTC. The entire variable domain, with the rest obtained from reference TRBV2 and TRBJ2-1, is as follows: EPEVTQTPSHQVTQMGQEVILRCVPISNHLYFYWYRQILGQKVEFLVSFYNNEISEKSEIFDDQFSVERPDGSNFTLKIRSTKLEDSAMYFCASSGLGPSYNEQFFGPGTRLTVL.

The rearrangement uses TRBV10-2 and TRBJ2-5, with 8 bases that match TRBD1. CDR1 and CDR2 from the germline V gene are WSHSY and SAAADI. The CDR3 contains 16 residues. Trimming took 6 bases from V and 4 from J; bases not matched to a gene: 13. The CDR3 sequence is CASRPLGQGGRETQYF. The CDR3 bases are TGCGCCAGCAGGCCCCTTGGACAGGGTGGGAGAGAGACCCAGTACTTC.

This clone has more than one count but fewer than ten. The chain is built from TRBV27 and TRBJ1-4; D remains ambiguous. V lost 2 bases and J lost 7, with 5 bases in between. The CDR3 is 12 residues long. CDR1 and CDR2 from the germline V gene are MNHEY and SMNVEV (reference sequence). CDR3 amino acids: CASSLVGEKLFF. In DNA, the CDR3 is TGTGCCAGCAGTTTAGTCGGTGAAAAACTGTTTTTT. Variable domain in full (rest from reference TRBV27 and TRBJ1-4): EAQVTQNPRYLITVTGKKLTVTCSQNMNHEYMSWYRQDPGLGLRQIYYSMNVEVTDKGDVPEGYKVSRKEKRNFPLILESPSPNQTSLYFCASSLVGEKLFFGSGTQLSVL.

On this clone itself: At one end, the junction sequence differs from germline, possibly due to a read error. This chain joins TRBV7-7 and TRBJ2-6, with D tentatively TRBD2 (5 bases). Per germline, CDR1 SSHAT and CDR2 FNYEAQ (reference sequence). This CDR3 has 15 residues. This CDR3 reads CASSLAPVGANVLTF. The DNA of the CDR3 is TGTGCTAGCAGCTTAGCGCCAGTCGGGGCCAACGTCCTGACTTTC.

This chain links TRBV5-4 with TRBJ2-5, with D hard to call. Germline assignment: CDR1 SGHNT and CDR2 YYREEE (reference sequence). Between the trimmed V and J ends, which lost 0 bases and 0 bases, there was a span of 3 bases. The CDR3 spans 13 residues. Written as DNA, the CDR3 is TGTGCCAGCAGCTTGGACAACCAAGAGACCCAGTACTTC. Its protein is CASSLDNQETQYF.

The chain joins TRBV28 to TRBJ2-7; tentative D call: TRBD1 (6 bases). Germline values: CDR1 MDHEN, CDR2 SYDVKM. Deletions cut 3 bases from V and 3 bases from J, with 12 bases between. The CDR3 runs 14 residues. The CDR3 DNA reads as TGTGCCAGCAGTTTCCCCCGGGACAACTACGAGCAGTACTTC. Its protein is CASSFPRDNYEQYF.